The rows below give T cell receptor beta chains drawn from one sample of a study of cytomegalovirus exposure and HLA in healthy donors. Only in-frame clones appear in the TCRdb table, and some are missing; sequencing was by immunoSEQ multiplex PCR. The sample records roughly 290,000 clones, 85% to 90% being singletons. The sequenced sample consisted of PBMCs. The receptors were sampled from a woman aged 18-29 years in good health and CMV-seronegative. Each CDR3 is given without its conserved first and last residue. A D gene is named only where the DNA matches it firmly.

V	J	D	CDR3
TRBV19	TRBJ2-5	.	ASSPRQGRETQY
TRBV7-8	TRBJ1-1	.	ASSQGGGGVSEAF
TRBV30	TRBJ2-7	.	AWSPYPDNSQGQY
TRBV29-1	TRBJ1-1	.	SVVGSPLYTEAF
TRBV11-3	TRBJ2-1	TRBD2	ASSPERGGRGEQF
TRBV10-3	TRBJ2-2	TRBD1	AIRGDRDTGELF
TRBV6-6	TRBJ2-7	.	ASSYRSGSSYEQY
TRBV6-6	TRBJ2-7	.	AAQGPSYEQY
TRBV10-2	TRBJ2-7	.	ASSSTGTYEQY
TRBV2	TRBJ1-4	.	ASISFGGTNEKLF
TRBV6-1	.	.	ATTEYYEQY
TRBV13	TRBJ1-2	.	ASSRQDANYGYT
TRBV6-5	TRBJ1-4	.	ASSPGHLNEKLF
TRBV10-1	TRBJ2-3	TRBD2	ASSVSGGRSDTQY
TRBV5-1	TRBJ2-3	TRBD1	ASSLANQGAGDTQY
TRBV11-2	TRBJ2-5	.	ASSFGPQARGETQY
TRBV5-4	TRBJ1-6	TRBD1	ASSLQGVISYNSPLH
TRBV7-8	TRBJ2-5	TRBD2	ASSLKSSGGLYQETQY
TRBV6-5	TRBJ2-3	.	ASSRGADTQY
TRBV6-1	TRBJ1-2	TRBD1	ASSGGQGSGYT
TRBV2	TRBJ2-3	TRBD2	ASSEALRAGGTTDTQY
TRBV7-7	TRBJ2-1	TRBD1	ASSPSRKGAPYNEQF
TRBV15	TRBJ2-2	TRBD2	ATSRVGGEWDTGELF
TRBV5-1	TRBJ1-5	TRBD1	ASSYPVYPGQGAGGNQPQH
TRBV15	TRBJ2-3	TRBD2	ATSRDGTSDTDTQY
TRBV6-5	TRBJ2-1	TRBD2	ASRETSERNEQF